The source of this TCR beta chain is a study of T cell responses to AZD1222 COVID-19 vaccine. Assay: immunoSEQ multiplex PCR; the TCRdb copy retains only in-frame clones and omits some. The sample carries 120,000 or so clones, under 90% recorded once. Per germline, CDR1 MNHEY and CDR2 SVGAGI. The ends lost 8 bases at V and 1 base at J; junction bases unmatched: 10. This CDR3 is 15 amino acids long. The sequence was obtained from an adult in good health. V usage is TRBV6-5 and J usage is TRBJ1-1; 7 nucleotides line up with TRBD1. The sequenced sample was peripheral blood, obtained on day 0 of AZD1222 vaccination. The CDR3 nucleotides read TGTGCCAGCGCCCCACCGGGACAGAGGAACACTGAAGCTTTCTTT. It codes for CASAPPGQRNTEAFF.